Following are 21 T cell receptor beta chains from one sample sequenced in a study of T-cell reconstitution after alpha-beta-depleted transplantation in children. Preparation of the TCRbeta library used unique molecular identifiers. Each CDR3 protein gets one entry after TCRdb re-called the PCR reads with MiXCR. Here the sample spans about 610,000 distinct CDR3 sequences, roughly a quarter being singletons. The specimen comprised PBMCs, sampled before TCRalphabeta/CD19-depleted stem cell transplant. The receptors were gathered from a boy under two years old with Wiskott-Aldrich syndrome, due to receive a stem cell transplant.

This clonotype has just a few counts. This sequence joins TRBV10-3 and TRBJ2-1; 8 positions match TRBD2. V lost 8 bases to trimming and J lost 1 base; unmatched junction nucleotides: 4. The germline gives CDR1 ENHRY, CDR2 SYGVKD. The CDR3 consists of 14 residues. CDR3 nucleotides: TGTGCCATCCGTGGCGGGAGGTCCTACAATGAGCAGTTCTTC. This sequence encodes CAIRGGRSYNEQFF.

This clonotype came up a few times. The chain links TRBV12-3 or TRBV12-4 to TRBJ1-5, with 8 bases that match TRBD1. V lost 6 bases, J lost 0 bases, and 10 bases stayed unmatched. This CDR3 is 17 amino acids long. The CDR3 bases are TGTGCCAGCAGCCTCCGGACAGGGAATAATAGCAATCAGCCCCAGCATTTT. Translation: CASSLRTGNNSNQPQHF.

This clonotype has more than one count but fewer than ten. This sequence joins TRBV24-1 and TRBJ2-1, with D maybe TRBD1 (5 bases). The CDR3 totals 13 residues. Germline-derived CDR1 and CDR2 are KGHDR and SFDVKD. The V end was cut by 5 bases, the J end by 8 bases, with 12 bases between. The CDR3 bases are TGTGCCACCAGTGTGGGGCCCTCTGATGAGCAGTTCTTC. This sequence encodes CATSVGPSDEQFF.

There are a few counts of this clonotype. The V gene is TRBV7-8, the J gene TRBJ2-7, with D unclear. Between the trimmed V and J ends, which lost 2 bases and 3 bases, there was a span of 17 bases. Per the germline V gene, CDR1 is SGHVS and CDR2 is FQNEAQ. The CDR3 runs 16 residues. The chain's CDR3 is CASSLTTGLALYEQYF. The CDR3 DNA reads as TGTGCCAGCAGCTTAACGACTGGATTAGCTCTCTACGAGCAGTACTTC.

The gene calls are TRBV5-5 and TRBJ2-1, with TRBD2 matching 10 bases. The CDR3 spans 17 residues. After removal of 0 bases from V and 0 bases from J, the junction contained 3 bases not matched to a gene. CDR1 SGHKS and CDR2 YYEKEE come from the germline V gene (reference sequence). In DNA, the CDR3 is TGTGCCAGCAGCTTGGGGCTAGCGGGAGCCTCCTACAATGAGCAGTTCTTC. It specifies CASSLGLAGASYNEQFF.

The chain combines TRBV4-1 with TRBJ1-2, with TRBD1 as a possible D gene (6 bases). Looked up from germline, CDR1 is MGHRA and CDR2 is YSYEKL. The CDR3 spans 16 residues. With 0 bases removed from V and 0 bases from J, the gap between germline ends came to 11 bases. The CDR3 loop is CASSQDRDRTNYGYTF. The CDR3 DNA sequence: TGCGCCAGCAGCCAAGATCGCGACAGGACTAACTATGGCTACACCTTC.

This clonotype occurred a few times. This sequence joins TRBV11-2 and TRBJ2-1; 12 nucleotides line up with TRBD2. Germline CDR1 SGHAT, CDR2 FQNNGV. The CDR3 runs to 17 residues. With V trimmed by 0 bases and J by 9 bases, 9 bases remained unmatched. CDR3: CASSLDWASGRASEQFF. CDR3 coding DNA: TGTGCCAGCAGCTTAGATTGGGCTAGCGGGAGGGCCAGTGAGCAGTTCTTC.

This clonotype has just a few counts. The V gene is TRBV7-2, the J gene TRBJ1-5; D is unclear. CDR1 and CDR2 (germline): SGHTA, FQGNSA. V was trimmed by 5 bases and J by 7 bases, leaving 15 bases between them. The CDR3 is 14 amino acids. Here the CDR3 reads CASSQVRGRQPQHF. CDR3 nucleotides: TGTGCCAGCAGCCAAGTTCGGGGTAGGCAGCCCCAGCATTTT.

There are a few counts of this clonotype. The chain employs TRBV10-3 and TRBJ2-1, with D perhaps matching TRBD2 (6 bases). Germline V gives CDR1 ENHRY, CDR2 SYGVKD. The CDR3 loop spans 15 amino acids. Trimming took 2 bases from V and 4 from J, leaving 12 bases between them. The CDR3 DNA reads TGTGCCATCAGTGAGGGAGGGCCGGGATACAATGAGCAGTTCTTC. Translated: CAISEGGPGYNEQFF.

The genes are TRBV20-1 and TRBJ2-1; 10 bases map to TRBD1. Germline CDR1 is DFQATT and CDR2 is SNEGSKA (reference sequence). V shed 3 bases and J 6 bases; nucleotides not matched to a gene: 8. This CDR3 has 15 residues. The CDR3 sequence: CSASGNDRGPNEQFF. As DNA, the CDR3 is TGCAGTGCTAGCGGGAATGACAGGGGGCCCAATGAGCAGTTCTTC.

There are a few counts of this clonotype. The chain carries TRBV24-1 and TRBJ2-7, with a weak D call TRBD1 (5 bases). The CDR3 is 16 amino acids. V shed 4 bases and J shed 6 bases, with 21 bases lying between them. Germline assignment: CDR1 KGHDR and CDR2 SFDVKD. The CDR3 loop reads CATSEPPRGDRGEQYF. DNA of the CDR3: TGTGCCACCAGTGAGCCCCCCCGTGGCGATAGGGGCGAGCAGTACTTC.

This clonotype has only a few counts. The chain's CDR3 is CASSRQGIAGQPQHF. DNA of the CDR3: TGTGCCAGTAGTCGACAGGGAATAGCGGGTCAGCCCCAGCATTTT. This rearrangement joins TRBV19 to TRBJ1-5; 7 positions match TRBD1. The CDR3 totals 15 residues. The V and J ends lost 5 bases and 6 bases, in that order; junction bases with no gene match: 10. CDR1 is LNHDA, CDR2 SQIVND, per germline (reference sequence).

This clonotype was counted a few times. This rearrangement joins TRBV5-1 to TRBJ2-4, with D perhaps matching TRBD1 or TRBD2 (5 bases each). The V gene lost 4 bases and the J gene lost 5 bases, with 16 bases spanning the gap. The CDR3 runs 15 residues. Per the germline V gene, CDR1 is SGHRS and CDR2 is YFSETQ. This CDR3 is CASSPTGTQENIQYF. Written as DNA, the CDR3 is TGCGCCAGCAGCCCGACCGGGACGCAGGAAAACATTCAGTACTTC. Supplemented by reference TRBV5-1 and TRBJ2-4, the full variable domain reads KAGVTQTPRYLIKTRGQQVTLSCSPISGHRSVSWYQQTPGQGLQFLFEYFSETQRNKGNFPGRFSGRQFSNSRSEMNVSTLELGDSALYLCASSPTGTQENIQYFGAGTRLSVL.

In its sample, this clonotype was seen many times. The gene calls are TRBV4-1 and TRBJ2-1; D call uncertain. This CDR3 has 11 residues. Germline CDR1 is MGHRA and CDR2 is YSYEKL. Trimming removed 2 bases from V and 6 bases from J, with 2 bases in between. The CDR3 DNA sequence: TGCGCCAGCAGCCAATTCAATGAGCAGTTCTTC. It is translated as CASSQFNEQFF.

The genes are TRBV20-1 and TRBJ2-1, with 10 bases matching TRBD1. Losses at the gene ends were 0 bases for V and 8 bases for J; bases not matched to a gene: 10. There are 16 residues in the CDR3. Germline assignment: CDR1 DFQATT and CDR2 SNEGSKA (reference sequence). The CDR3 spells CSARDVGTGAFDEQFF. DNA for the CDR3: TGCAGTGCTAGAGATGTTGGGACAGGGGCTTTTGATGAGCAGTTCTTC.

The chain couples TRBV10-1 to TRBJ2-4; D is unclear. This CDR3 contains 14 residues. From germline, CDR1 is WNHNN and CDR2 SYGVQD (reference sequence). V was pared by 0 bases and J by 0 bases, with 3 bases between. Here the CDR3 reads CASSESLAKNIQYF. In nucleotides, the CDR3 is TGCGCCAGCAGTGAGTCATTAGCCAAAAACATTCAGTACTTC.

The chain is built from TRBV20-1 and TRBJ2-7; 9 nucleotides agree with TRBD2. V was clipped by 3 bases and J by 0 bases; unmatched bases: 3. This CDR3 region has 14 residues. Germline loops: CDR1 DFQATT, CDR2 SNEGSKA (reference sequence). CDR3 sequence reads: CSARTSGPSYEQYF. CDR3 DNA: TGCAGTGCTAGGACTAGCGGCCCCTCCTACGAGCAGTACTTC.

Points on this clonotype: Relative to the germline gene, one junction end is altered; a read error may explain this. This chain joins TRBV5-1 and TRBJ2-1; 9 nucleotides line up with TRBD1. The CDR3 spans 16 residues. CDR1 is SGHRS, CDR2 YFSETQ, per germline. The CDR3 DNA reads TGCGTCAGCAGCCCCGCCGGGACAGGGACCTACAATGAGCAGTTCTTC. Translating gives CVSSPAGTGTYNEQFF.

In this sample, this clonotype turned up a few times. The V gene is TRBV14, the J gene TRBJ2-3, with 9 bases that match TRBD2. Germline CDR1 is SGHDN and CDR2 is FVKESK. J was trimmed by 3 bases and V by 4 bases; bases with no gene match: 5. CDR3 length: 15 amino acids. The CDR3 is CASSRFSGSTDTQYF. The CDR3 DNA follows: TGTGCCAGCAGCCGATTTAGCGGGAGTACAGATACGCAGTATTTT.

V and J are TRBV20-1 and TRBJ2-3; 15 nucleotides match TRBD2. Germline CDR1 DFQATT, CDR2 SNEGSKA (reference sequence). The CDR3 spans 15 residues. The V and J ends lost 4 bases and 8 bases, in that order; junction bases with no gene match: 7. In DNA form, the CDR3 reads TGCAGTGCTACAGGGGGACTAGCGGGAGGTGGTACGCAGTATTTT. Translation gives CSATGGLAGGGTQYF.

This clonotype has more than one count but fewer than ten. This chain joins TRBV15 and TRBJ2-7, with D possibly being TRBD2 (6 bases). The CDR3 is made up of 15 amino acids. In germline, CDR1 is LNHNV, CDR2 YYDKDF (reference sequence). With 0 bases removed from V and 7 bases from J, the gap between germline ends came to 16 bases. CDR3 protein: CATSRDLGGSWEQYF. For the CDR3, the DNA is TGTGCCACCAGCAGAGATCTGGGAGGCAGTTGGGAGCAGTACTTC.